The clone carrying this TCR beta chain was seen only a few times. Its specificity is not known. These data originate in a study of blood T cells in healthy people across ages. Study-level results: There were more naive CD4+ cells and higher diversity in long-lived donors than in aged donors.

Combining a sample-barcoded 5' primer with a J-beta primer mix, a second PCR ran for roughly 7 to 12 cycles. Every cDNA was tagged by a template-switch adaptor with 12 random nucleotides. TCRdb fed the 5' RACE reads into MiXCR, producing one record per CDR3 protein. The data contain approximately 880,000 distinct CDR3 sequences, 40% to 60% of them singletons. The ends were cut back, 5 bases at V and 1 base at J, with 12 bases in the middle. This CDR3 has 13 amino acids. Looked up from germline, CDR1 is DFQATT and CDR2 is SNEGSKA (reference sequence). This chain joins TRBV20-1 and TRBJ2-7; D is ambiguous. Sequencing was performed on blood. This clonotype was sampled from a man aged 30 to 45 in good health. The CDR3 loop is CSASSGPSYEQYF. DNA for the CDR3: TGCAGTGCTTCCTCGGGCCCGTCCTACGAGCAGTACTTC.